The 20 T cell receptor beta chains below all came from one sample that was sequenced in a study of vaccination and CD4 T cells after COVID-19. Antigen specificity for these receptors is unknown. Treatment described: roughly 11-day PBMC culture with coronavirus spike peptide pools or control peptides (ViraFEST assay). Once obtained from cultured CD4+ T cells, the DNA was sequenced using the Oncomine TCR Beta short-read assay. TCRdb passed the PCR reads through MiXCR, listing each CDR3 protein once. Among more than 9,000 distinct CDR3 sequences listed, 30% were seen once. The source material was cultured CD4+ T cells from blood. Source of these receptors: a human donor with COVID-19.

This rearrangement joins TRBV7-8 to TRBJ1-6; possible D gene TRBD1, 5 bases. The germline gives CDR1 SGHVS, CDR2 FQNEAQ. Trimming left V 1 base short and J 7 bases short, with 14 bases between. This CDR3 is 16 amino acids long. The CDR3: CASSLVARVVNSPLHF. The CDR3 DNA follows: TGTGCCAGCAGCTTAGTTGCCAGGGTAGTCAATTCACCCCTCCACTTT. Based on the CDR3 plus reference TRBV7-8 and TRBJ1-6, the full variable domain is GAGVSQSPRYKVAKRGQDVALRCDPISGHVSLFWYQQALGQGPEFLTYFQNEAQLDKSGLPSDRFFAERPEGSVSTLKIQRTQQEDSAVYLCASSLVARVVNSPLHFGNGTRLTVT.

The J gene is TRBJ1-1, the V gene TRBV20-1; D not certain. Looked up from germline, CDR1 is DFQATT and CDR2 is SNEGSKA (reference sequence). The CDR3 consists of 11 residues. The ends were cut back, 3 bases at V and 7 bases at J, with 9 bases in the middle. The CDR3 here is CSARARGEAFF. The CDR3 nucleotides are TGCAGTGCTAGGGCCCGGGGTGAAGCTTTCTTT.

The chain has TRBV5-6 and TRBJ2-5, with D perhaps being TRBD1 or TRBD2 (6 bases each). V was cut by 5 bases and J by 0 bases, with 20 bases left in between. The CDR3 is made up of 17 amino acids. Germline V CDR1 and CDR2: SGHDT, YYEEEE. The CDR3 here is CASRPGGPIPYQETQYF. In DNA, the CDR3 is TGTGCCAGCAGGCCTGGGGGGCCTATCCCGTACCAAGAGACCCAGTACTTC.

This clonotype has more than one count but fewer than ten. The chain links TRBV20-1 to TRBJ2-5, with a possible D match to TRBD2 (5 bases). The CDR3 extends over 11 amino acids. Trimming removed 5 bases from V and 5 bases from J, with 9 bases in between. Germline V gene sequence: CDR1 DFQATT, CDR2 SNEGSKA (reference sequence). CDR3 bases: TGCAGTGCTTATCGCGGGGAGACCCAGTACTTC. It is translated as CSAYRGETQYF.

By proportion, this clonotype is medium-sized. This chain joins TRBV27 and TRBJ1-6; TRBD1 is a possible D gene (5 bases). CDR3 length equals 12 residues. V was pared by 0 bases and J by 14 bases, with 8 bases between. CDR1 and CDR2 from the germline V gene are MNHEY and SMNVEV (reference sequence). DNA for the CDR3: TGTGCCAGCAGTTTATCCGGGGACGCCCTCCACTTT. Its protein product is CASSLSGDALHF.

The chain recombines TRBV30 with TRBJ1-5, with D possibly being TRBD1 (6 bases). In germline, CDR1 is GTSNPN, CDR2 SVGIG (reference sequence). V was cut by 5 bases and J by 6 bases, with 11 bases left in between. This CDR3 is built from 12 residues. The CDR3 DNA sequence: TGTGCCTGGCAGGGGATTGGTCAGCCCCAGCATTTT. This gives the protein CAWQGIGQPQHF.

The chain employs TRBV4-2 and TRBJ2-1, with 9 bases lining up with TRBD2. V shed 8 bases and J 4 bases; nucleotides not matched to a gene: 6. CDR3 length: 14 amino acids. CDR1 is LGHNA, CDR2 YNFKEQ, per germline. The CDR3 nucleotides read TGTGCCAGCGGGGGCAGCGGGGGGTACAATGAGCAGTTCTTC. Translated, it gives CASGGSGGYNEQFF.

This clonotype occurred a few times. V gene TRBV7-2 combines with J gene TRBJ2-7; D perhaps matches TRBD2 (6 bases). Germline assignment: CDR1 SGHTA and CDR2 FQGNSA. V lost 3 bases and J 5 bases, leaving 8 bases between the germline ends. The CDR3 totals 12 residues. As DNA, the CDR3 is TGTGCCAGCAGCTTGGGACTGAACGAGCAGTACTTC. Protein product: CASSLGLNEQYF.

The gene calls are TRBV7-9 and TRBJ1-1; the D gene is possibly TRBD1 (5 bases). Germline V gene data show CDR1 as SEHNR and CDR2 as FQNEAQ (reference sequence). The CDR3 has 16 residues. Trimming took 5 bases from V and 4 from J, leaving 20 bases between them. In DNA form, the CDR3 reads TGTGCCAGCAGCCCGGGGGGAGGGAGGCAATCCACTGAAGCTTTCTTT. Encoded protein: CASSPGGGRQSTEAFF.

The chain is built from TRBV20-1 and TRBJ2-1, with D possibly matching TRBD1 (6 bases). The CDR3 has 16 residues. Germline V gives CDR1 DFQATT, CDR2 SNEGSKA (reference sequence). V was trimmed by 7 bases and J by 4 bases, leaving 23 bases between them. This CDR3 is CSGTGQLAAAYNEQFF. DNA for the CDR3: TGCAGTGGTACAGGGCAACTTGCCGCGGCATACAATGAGCAGTTCTTC.

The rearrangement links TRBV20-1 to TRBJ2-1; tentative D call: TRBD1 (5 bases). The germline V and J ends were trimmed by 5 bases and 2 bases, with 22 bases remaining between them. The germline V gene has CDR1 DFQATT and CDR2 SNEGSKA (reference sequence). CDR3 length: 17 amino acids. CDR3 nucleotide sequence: TGCAGTGCTCTAAGGGGTCCCAGGGTTAGTGCCTACAATGAGCAGTTCTTC. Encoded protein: CSALRGPRVSAYNEQFF.

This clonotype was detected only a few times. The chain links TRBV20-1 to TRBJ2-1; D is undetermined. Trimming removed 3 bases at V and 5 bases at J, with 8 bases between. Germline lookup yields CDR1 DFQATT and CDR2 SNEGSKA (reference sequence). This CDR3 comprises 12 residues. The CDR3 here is CSARRSNNEQFF. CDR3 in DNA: TGCAGTGCTAGGCGCTCGAACAATGAGCAGTTCTTC.

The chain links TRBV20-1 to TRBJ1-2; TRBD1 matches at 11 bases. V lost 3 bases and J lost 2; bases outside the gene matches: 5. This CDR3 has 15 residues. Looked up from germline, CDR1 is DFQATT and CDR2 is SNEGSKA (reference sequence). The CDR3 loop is CSARQGTGGNYGYTF. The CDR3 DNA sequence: TGCAGTGCTAGGCAGGGGACAGGGGGGAACTATGGCTACACCTTC.

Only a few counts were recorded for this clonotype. The CDR3 nucleotides read TGTGCTAGTGCCCCGGGACAGGGAGTCTACACCTTC. Translated, it gives CASAPGQGVYTF. V is TRBV12-5 and J is TRBJ1-2, with 9 bases that match TRBD1. This CDR3 is built from 12 residues. Germline V gene lookup returns CDR1 LGHNT and CDR2 FRNRAP. The junction had 7 bases not matched to a gene; V was cut back by 7 bases and J by 10 bases.

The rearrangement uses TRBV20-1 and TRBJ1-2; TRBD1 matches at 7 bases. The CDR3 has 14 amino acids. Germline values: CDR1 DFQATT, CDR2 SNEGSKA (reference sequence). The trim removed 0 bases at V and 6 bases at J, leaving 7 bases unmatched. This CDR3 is CSAREDRFVHGYTF. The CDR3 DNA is TGCAGTGCTAGAGAGGACAGGTTTGTGCATGGCTACACCTTC.

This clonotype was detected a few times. The CDR3 DNA is TGCAGTGCTAGAGATCCGAGGGGAGACACTGAAGCTTTCTTT. Translated, it gives CSARDPRGDTEAFF. The chain recombines TRBV20-1 with TRBJ1-1; D perhaps matches TRBD1 (5 bases). V was shortened by 0 bases and J by 3 bases, with 11 bases between the two germline ends. The CDR3 loop spans 14 amino acids. CDR1 DFQATT and CDR2 SNEGSKA come from the germline V gene (reference sequence).

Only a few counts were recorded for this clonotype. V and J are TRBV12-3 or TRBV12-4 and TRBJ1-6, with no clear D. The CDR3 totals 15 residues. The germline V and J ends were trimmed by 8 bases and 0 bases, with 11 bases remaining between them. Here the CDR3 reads CASGIGSSYNSPLHF. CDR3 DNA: TGTGCCAGCGGGATAGGGAGCTCCTATAATTCACCCCTCCACTTT.

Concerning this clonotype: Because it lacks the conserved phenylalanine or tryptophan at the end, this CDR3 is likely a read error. The CDR3 loop is CARSRDNNYGYTS. As DNA, the CDR3 is TGTGCCCGCAGCAGGGACAACAACTATGGCTACACCTCC. This chain uses TRBV2 with TRBJ1-2; a weak D match, TRBD1 (6 bases). The CDR3 runs 13 residues. Germline loops: CDR1 SNHLY, CDR2 FYNNEI.

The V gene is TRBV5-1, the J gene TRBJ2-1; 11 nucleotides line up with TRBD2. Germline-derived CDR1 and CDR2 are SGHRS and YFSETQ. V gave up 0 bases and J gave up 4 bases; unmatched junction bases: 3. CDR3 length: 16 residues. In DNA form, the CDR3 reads TGCGCCAGCAGCTTGGAATTAGCGGGGGGGTACAATGAGCAGTTCTTC. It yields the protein CASSLELAGGYNEQFF. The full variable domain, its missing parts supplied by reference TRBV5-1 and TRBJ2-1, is KAGVTQTPRYLIKTRGQQVTLSCSPISGHRSVSWYQQTPGQGLQFLFEYFSETQRNKGNFPGRFSGRQFSNSRSEMNVSTLELGDSALYLCASSLELAGGYNEQFFGPGTRLTVL.

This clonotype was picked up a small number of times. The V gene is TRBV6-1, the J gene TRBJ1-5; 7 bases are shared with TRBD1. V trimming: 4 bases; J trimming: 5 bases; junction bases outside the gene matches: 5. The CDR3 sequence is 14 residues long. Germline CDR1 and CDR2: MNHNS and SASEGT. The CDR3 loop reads CASSGPGQHQPQHF. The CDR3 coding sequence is TGTGCCAGCAGTGGACCGGGACAGCATCAGCCCCAGCATTTT.